Listed below are T cell receptor beta chains from one sample, sequenced in a study of T cell responses to AZD1222 COVID-19 vaccine. Sequenced by immunoSEQ multiplex PCR; TCRdb stores in-frame clones only, minus some. Of some 110,000 clones listed, around nine tenths were seen once; the top ten hold about 9.1%. The input for sequencing was peripheral blood, taken on day 0 of AZD1222 vaccination. The receptors were gathered from an adult in good health. The CDR3 runs from the conserved cysteine through the conserved F or W. The D gene is left open where the match is weak. The size of a clone is reported for some rows only, either as once, few or many, or as a class for expanded clones.

d_call j_call v_call clone_size cdr3_aa cdr3_nt
. TRBJ2-7 TRBV20-1 . CSARGTYEQYF TGCAGTGCTAGGGGAACCTACGAGCAGTACTTC
. TRBJ1-4 TRBV5-1 . CASSLPAGTATNEKLFF TGCGCCAGCAGCTTGCCGGCGGGGACCGCAACTAATGAAAAACTGTTTTTT
. TRBJ1-5 TRBV7-2 . CASSLEIGPQHF TGTGCCAGCAGCTTGGAGATTGGGCCCCAGCATTTT
. TRBJ1-3 TRBV9 once CASSVDSPLTGNTIYF TGTGCCAGCAGCGTAGACAGCCCACTTACTGGAAACACCATATATTTT
. TRBJ2-7 TRBV10-3 once CATYRGRETYEQYF TGTGCCACTTACCGGGGGCGGGAGACCTACGAGCAGTACTTC
. TRBJ1-4 TRBV29-1 . CSVTSGEKLFF TGCAGCGTCACTTCGGGGGAAAAACTGTTTTTT
TRBD1 TRBJ2-7 TRBV5-4 . CASSPVTGDYEQYF TGTGCCAGCAGCCCGGTGACAGGGGACTACGAGCAGTACTTC
. TRBJ2-5 TRBV9 . CASSATPAIETQYF TGTGCCAGCAGCGCTACTCCGGCGATAGAGACCCAGTACTTC
TRBD1 TRBJ1-2 TRBV14 . CASSPWTGGSGYTF TGTGCCAGCAGCCCCTGGACAGGGGGGAGCGGCTACACCTTC
. TRBJ2-1 TRBV21-1 . CASSTNEQFF TGTGCCAGCAGCACAAATGAGCAGTTCTTC
. TRBJ2-6 TRBV29-1 . CSVEAGSGANVLTF TGCAGCGTTGAAGCCGGGTCTGGGGCCAACGTCCTGACTTTC
TRBD2 TRBJ2-7 TRBV29-1 . CSVEGLPSSGSGREQYF TGCAGCGTTGAGGGGCTCCCCTCTAGCGGGAGTGGGCGGGAGCAGTACTTC
TRBD2 TRBJ2-3 TRBV6-5 . CASSYSGLGPDTQYF TGTGCCAGCAGTTACTCGGGACTAGGCCCAGATACGCAGTATTTT
. TRBJ2-1 TRBV28 few CASSSPYEQFF TGTGCCAGCAGTAGCCCATACGAGCAGTTCTTC